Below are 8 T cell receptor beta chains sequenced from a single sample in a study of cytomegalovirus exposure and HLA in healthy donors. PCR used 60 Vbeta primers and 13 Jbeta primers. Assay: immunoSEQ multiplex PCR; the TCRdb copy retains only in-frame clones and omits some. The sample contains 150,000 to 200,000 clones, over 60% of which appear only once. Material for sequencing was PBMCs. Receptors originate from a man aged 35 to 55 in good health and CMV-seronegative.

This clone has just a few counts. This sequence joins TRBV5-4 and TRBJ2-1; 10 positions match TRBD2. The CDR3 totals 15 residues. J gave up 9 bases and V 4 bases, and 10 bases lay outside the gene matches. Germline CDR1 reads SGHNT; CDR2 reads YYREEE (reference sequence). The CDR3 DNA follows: TGTGCCAGCAGCCCTAGCGGGAGCTCGTACGGTGAGCAGTTCTTC. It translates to CASSPSGSSYGEQFF.

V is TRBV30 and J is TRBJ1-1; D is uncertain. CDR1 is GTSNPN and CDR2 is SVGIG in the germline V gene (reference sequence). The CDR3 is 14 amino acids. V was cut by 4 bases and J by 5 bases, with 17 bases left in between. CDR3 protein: CAWNSVGSVTEAFF. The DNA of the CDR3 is TGTGCCTGGAACAGCGTGGGGAGCGTTACTGAAGCTTTCTTT.

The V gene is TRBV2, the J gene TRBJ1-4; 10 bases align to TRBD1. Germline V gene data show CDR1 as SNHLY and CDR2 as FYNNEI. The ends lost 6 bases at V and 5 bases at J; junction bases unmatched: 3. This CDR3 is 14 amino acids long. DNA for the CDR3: TGTGCCAGCAGGGGACAGGGGATAAATGAAAAACTGTTTTTT. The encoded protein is CASRGQGINEKLFF.

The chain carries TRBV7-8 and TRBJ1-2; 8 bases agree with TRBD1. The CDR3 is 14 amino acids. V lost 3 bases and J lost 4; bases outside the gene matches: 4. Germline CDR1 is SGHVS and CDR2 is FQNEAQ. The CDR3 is CASSFGQGPYGYTF. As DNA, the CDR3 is TGTGCCAGCAGCTTCGGACAGGGCCCCTATGGCTACACCTTC.

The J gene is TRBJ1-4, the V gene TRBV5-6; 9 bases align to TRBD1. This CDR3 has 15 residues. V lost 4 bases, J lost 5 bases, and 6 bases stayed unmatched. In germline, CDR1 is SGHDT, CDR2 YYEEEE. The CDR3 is CASSGTGTGNEKLFF. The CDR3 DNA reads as TGTGCCAGCAGCGGAACCGGGACAGGGAATGAAAAACTGTTTTTT.

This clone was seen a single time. This CDR3 reads CASSLVSGGAVETQYF. The CDR3 bases are TGTGCCAGCAGCTTGGTTAGCGGGGGGGCGGTGGAGACCCAGTACTTC. This chain connects TRBV5-5 to TRBJ2-5; 11 bases agree with TRBD2. This CDR3 has 16 amino acids. Germline V gene data show CDR1 as SGHKS and CDR2 as YYEKEE (reference sequence). Trimming removed 0 bases from V and 5 bases from J; junction bases left unmatched: 6.

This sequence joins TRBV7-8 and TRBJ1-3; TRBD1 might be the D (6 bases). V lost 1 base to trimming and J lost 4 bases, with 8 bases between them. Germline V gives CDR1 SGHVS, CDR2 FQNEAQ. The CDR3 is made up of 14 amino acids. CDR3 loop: CASSLEGQGNTIYF. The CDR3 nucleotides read TGTGCCAGCAGCTTAGAGGGACAAGGAAACACCATATATTTT.

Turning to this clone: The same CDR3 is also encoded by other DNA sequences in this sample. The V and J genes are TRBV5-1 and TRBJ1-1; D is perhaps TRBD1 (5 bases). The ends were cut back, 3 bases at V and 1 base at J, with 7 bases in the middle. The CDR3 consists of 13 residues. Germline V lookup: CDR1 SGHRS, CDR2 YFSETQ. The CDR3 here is CASSWGGNTEAFF. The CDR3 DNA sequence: TGCGCCAGCAGCTGGGGGGGGAACACTGAAGCTTTCTTT.